These 21 T cell receptor beta chains originate from one sample sequenced in a study of T cell responses to AZD1222 COVID-19 vaccine. TCRdb's copy holds only in-frame clones and misses some; the assay was immunoSEQ multiplex PCR. The sample yields about 140,000 clones, over 85% seen once. The sample here was peripheral blood, taken on day 0 of AZD1222 vaccination. Receptors originate from an adult in good health.

The chain employs TRBV18 and TRBJ1-6, with D perhaps TRBD1 (6 bases). The CDR3 covers 13 residues. The germline CDR1 and CDR2 sequences are KGHSH and LQKENI. The V end lost 4 bases, the J end lost 8 bases, and 9 bases lay between the germline ends. CDR3 sequence reads: CASSLSGDSPLHF. DNA of the CDR3: TGTGCCAGCTCACTATCAGGGGATTCACCCCTCCACTTT.

J is TRBJ1-5 and V is TRBV21-1; TRBD1 was called by the table and not checked on the DNA. TRBV21-1 represents a pseudogene. This CDR3 has 17 amino acids. The DNA for the CDR3 is TGTGCCAGCAGCAATGACAGGGCACTGTATAGCAATCAGCCCCAGCATTTT. Translating it yields CASSNDRALYSNQPQHF.

The chain links TRBV5-1 to TRBJ1-5; D may be TRBD1 (5 bases). Trimming stripped 8 bases from V and 0 bases from J, with 18 bases between. Germline V lookup: CDR1 SGHRS, CDR2 YFSETQ. This CDR3 is 16 amino acids long. The CDR3, as DNA: TGCGCCAGAAAGGTCCAAGACAGCTCTAGCAATCAGCCCCAGCATTTT. This translates into CARKVQDSSSNQPQHF.

The chain recombines TRBV7-9 with TRBJ2-1; possible D gene TRBD1, 7 bases. The CDR3 sequence is 14 residues long. From germline, CDR1 is SEHNR and CDR2 FQNEAQ (reference sequence). V was trimmed by 5 bases and J by 4 bases, leaving 12 bases between them. The CDR3 loop is CASSQGGPYNEQFF. CDR3 DNA: TGTGCCAGCAGCCAGGGGGGCCCGTACAATGAGCAGTTCTTC.

V gene TRBV27 combines with J gene TRBJ2-1, with 15 nucleotides matching TRBD2. Germline CDR1 reads MNHEY; CDR2 reads SMNVEV (reference sequence). The CDR3 has 17 amino acids. After removal of 7 bases from V and 2 bases from J, the junction contained 6 bases not matched to a gene. The CDR3 DNA is TGTGCCAGCACCCGGACTAGCGGGGGGGCCCCCTACAATGAGCAGTTCTTC. Protein: CASTRTSGGAPYNEQFF.

V and J are TRBV7-9 and TRBJ2-7, with 10 bases that match TRBD1. The CDR3 is made up of 16 amino acids. Germline CDR1 SEHNR, CDR2 FQNEAQ (reference sequence). V lost 2 bases, J lost 4 bases, and 8 bases stayed unmatched. The CDR3 is CASSLMTGGFVYEQYF. The CDR3 DNA sequence: TGTGCCAGCAGCTTAATGACAGGGGGCTTTGTGTACGAGCAGTACTTC.

The chain recombines TRBV10-3 with TRBJ1-1, with unresolved D. This CDR3 has 13 residues. Trimming took off 7 bases at V and 1 base at J, with 10 bases between the two ends. Germline values: CDR1 ENHRY, CDR2 SYGVKD. CDR3 sequence (DNA): TGTGCCATCAAAAATTCAGGGAACACTGAAGCTTTCTTT. Protein: CAIKNSGNTEAFF.

The chain is built from TRBV11-2 and TRBJ1-2; the D gene is possibly TRBD1 (5 bases). V was trimmed by 0 bases and J by 7 bases, leaving 12 bases between them. Germline CDR1 SGHAT, CDR2 FQNNGV. This CDR3 is built from 14 residues. This CDR3 is CASSLESVRAGYTF. For the CDR3, the DNA is TGTGCCAGCAGCTTAGAGTCGGTCAGGGCTGGCTACACCTTC.

The genes are TRBV28 and TRBJ2-1; 8 bases match TRBD2. This CDR3 spans 21 amino acids. With V trimmed by 7 bases and J by 4 bases, 27 bases remained unmatched. Germline V CDR1 and CDR2: MDHEN, SYDVKM. The DNA of the CDR3 is TGTGCCAGCATCGACCCCGTCCTAGCGGGTGTAGGAACCCTAAGTTACAATGAGCAGTTCTTC. It codes for CASIDPVLAGVGTLSYNEQFF.

The rearrangement uses TRBV28 and TRBJ1-1; 8 bases are a match to TRBD1. Trimming at V came to 8 bases and at J to 2 bases, leaving 10 bases not matched to a gene. This CDR3 spans 15 amino acids. Germline assignment: CDR1 MDHEN and CDR2 SYDVKM. The CDR3 loop reads CASGTPGQVNTEAFF. DNA for the CDR3: TGTGCCAGCGGAACTCCGGGACAGGTCAACACTGAAGCTTTCTTT.

The chain uses TRBV2 and TRBJ2-5; TRBD2 agrees at 8 bases. The junction had 2 bases not matched to a gene; V was cut back by 6 bases and J by 5 bases. This CDR3 contains 12 residues. Per the germline V gene, CDR1 is SNHLY and CDR2 is FYNNEI. As DNA, the CDR3 is TGTGCCAGCAGATCGGGAGGGGAGACCCAGTACTTC. Encoded protein: CASRSGGETQYF.

The CDR3 DNA reads as TGTGCCAGCAGTGTTTCGGACAGGGACTTGACCGACGAGCAGTACTTC. This gives the protein CASSVSDRDLTDEQYF. This chain links TRBV6-1 with TRBJ2-7, with 8 bases that match TRBD1. In germline, CDR1 is MNHNS, CDR2 SASEGT. J lost 5 bases, V lost 4 bases, and 13 bases had no gene match. This CDR3 has 16 residues.

This clone was seen more than once but under ten times. The chain has TRBV19 and TRBJ1-2; D remains unclear. Germline values: CDR1 LNHDA, CDR2 SQIVND (reference sequence). This CDR3 contains 14 residues. The ends were cut back, 5 bases at V and 0 bases at J, with 10 bases in the middle. CDR3 coding DNA: TGTGCCAGTAGTGGCGCCGAGCCTAACTATGGCTACACCTTC. It translates to CASSGAEPNYGYTF.

CDR3 nucleotides: TGTGCCAGCAGTCCGGCCCGCGGGAGTTTCTATGAGCAGTTCTTC. Protein: CASSPARGSFYEQFF. The genes are TRBV2 and TRBJ2-1, with 7 nucleotides matching TRBD2. The length of the CDR3 is 15 residues. Losses at the gene ends were 5 bases for V and 8 bases for J; bases not matched to a gene: 12. Looked up from germline, CDR1 is SNHLY and CDR2 is FYNNEI.

Points on this clone: The sample contains more than one DNA sequence encoding this CDR3. The chain couples TRBV18 to TRBJ1-5, with D unclear. Trimming pared 3 bases from V and 4 bases from J, leaving 7 bases between. The germline V gene has CDR1 KGHSH and CDR2 LQKENI. The CDR3 consists of 13 residues. CDR3 in amino acids: CASSPSDNQPQHF. As DNA, the CDR3 is TGTGCCAGCTCACCCTCCGATAATCAGCCCCAGCATTTT.

The chain couples TRBV4-2 to TRBJ1-5; D might be TRBD1 (5 bases). The germline V gene encodes CDR1 LGHNA and CDR2 YNFKEQ. V lost 1 base, J lost 3 bases, and 13 bases lay in between. CDR3 size: 16 residues. The CDR3 coding sequence is TGTGCCAGCAGCCAAGTCGGGGCAGCTCCCAATCAGCCCCAGCATTTT. As protein: CASSQVGAAPNQPQHF.

The chain carries TRBV5-1 and TRBJ2-5; possibly TRBD2 for D (5 bases). The germline V gene has CDR1 SGHRS and CDR2 YFSETQ. CDR3 length equals 12 residues. Trimming cost V 5 bases and J 3 bases, with 8 bases left between them. The CDR3 DNA sequence: TGCGCCAGCAGGAGGGCAGAAGAGACCCAGTACTTC. This gives the protein CASRRAEETQYF.

This chain links TRBV28 with TRBJ1-3, with D perhaps TRBD1 (6 bases). The V gene's germline CDR1 is MDHEN and CDR2 SYDVKM. The CDR3 sequence is 18 residues long. Trimming removed 7 bases at V and 0 bases at J, with 22 bases between. The DNA of the CDR3 is TGTGCCAGCAACGGTCAAAACTGGGGGGGGCACTCTGGAAACACCATATATTTT. It encodes CASNGQNWGGHSGNTIYF.

CDR3 coding DNA: TGTGCCAGCAGTCTAGATAGGGGCAGGGTAACTGGAAACACCATATATTTT. Its translation: CASSLDRGRVTGNTIYF. The J gene is TRBJ1-3, the V gene TRBV28, with TRBD1 as a possible D gene (5 bases). CDR1 MDHEN and CDR2 SYDVKM come from the germline V gene. V lost 5 bases, J lost 2 bases, and 19 bases lay in between. The CDR3 spans 17 residues.

This sequence joins TRBV20-1 and TRBJ1-6, with 7 bases identical to TRBD1. The CDR3 sequence is 11 residues long. Germline CDR1 reads DFQATT; CDR2 reads SNEGSKA (reference sequence). Unmatched junction bases numbered 9, after V lost 6 bases and J lost 16 bases. This chain's CDR3 is CSATIGTELHF. The CDR3 region has the DNA TGCAGTGCAACGATAGGGACAGAACTCCACTTT.

This clone turned up a few times. The chain uses TRBV6-5 and TRBJ2-2; 7 nucleotides match TRBD1. The CDR3 sequence is 14 residues long. Germline V gives CDR1 MNHEY, CDR2 SVGAGI. The trim removed 6 bases at V and 2 bases at J, leaving 3 bases unmatched. Here the CDR3 reads CASRRDRNTGELFF. For the CDR3, the DNA is TGTGCCAGCAGAAGGGACAGAAACACCGGGGAGCTGTTTTTT.